Reported below is one TCR beta chain. This CDR3 contains 13 residues. Germline CDR1 LGHNA, CDR2 YNFKEQ. V shed 4 bases and J shed 5 bases, with 11 bases lying between them. This sample was taken from a study of blood T cell repertoires in COVID-19. Study-level background: The study drew acute and convalescent COVID-19 samples from the United States, Italy and Spain.

The protocol was immunoSEQ multiplex PCR, while the TCRdb copy is restricted to in-frame clones and leaves out a portion. The sample carries tens of thousands of clones, around 83% recorded once. The rearrangement links TRBV4-2 to TRBJ2-5; D unresolved. The clonotype comes from an older man with acute or convalescent COVID-19. The sample was peripheral blood. The CDR3 bases are TGTGCCAGCAGCCCCTATGCCGGGGAGACCCAGTACTTC. Its translation: CASSPYAGETQYF.